Below are 15 T cell receptor beta chains sequenced from a single sample in a study of OX40 agonist ivuxolimab in advanced cancers. The data were produced by immunoSEQ multiplex PCR, yet TCRdb's version contains in-frame clones alone and is incomplete. Among 35,000 to 45,000 clones listed, roughly 90% were seen once. The sample consisted of CD4+ or CD8+ T cells sorted from blood, taken in a trial of the OX40 agonist ivuxolimab. These TCRs come from an adult with an advanced solid tumor such as melanoma, head and neck, liver or kidney cancer.

The genes are TRBV7-9 and TRBJ1-4; maybe TRBD1 (5 bases). The V end lost 1 base, the J end lost 2 bases, and 11 bases lay between the germline ends. CDR1 and CDR2 from the germline V gene are SEHNR and FQNEAQ (reference sequence). This CDR3 is built from 16 residues. CDR3 DNA: TGTGCCAGCAGCTTAGTCCTGGGGGGGACTAATGAAAAACTGTTTTTT. As protein: CASSLVLGGTNEKLFF.

V usage is TRBV5-6 and J usage is TRBJ2-2; D gene uncertain. Germline V gene data show CDR1 as SGHDT and CDR2 as YYEEEE. Trimming shortened V by 2 bases and J by 8 bases, and 7 bases separated the two germline ends. CDR3 size: 12 residues. The CDR3 region has the DNA TGTGCCAGCAGCTTCTATGGTGGGGAGCTGTTTTTT. This sequence encodes CASSFYGGELFF.

The chain joins TRBV6-6 to TRBJ1-1, with a tentative D call TRBD1 (5 bases). This CDR3 contains 13 residues. Germline V CDR1 and CDR2: MNHNY, SVGAGI (reference sequence). Between the trimmed V and J ends, which lost 11 bases and 1 base, there was a span of 14 bases. The CDR3 spells CASWLGENTEAFF. CDR3 sequence (DNA): TGTGCCTCCTGGTTAGGGGAGAACACTGAAGCTTTCTTT.

This clone was observed a single time. The chain is built from TRBV27 and TRBJ2-5; D perhaps matches TRBD2 (5 bases). CDR1 MNHEY and CDR2 SMNVEV come from the germline V gene (reference sequence). This CDR3 contains 12 residues. V lost 8 bases and J lost 11, with 18 bases in between. The CDR3 coding sequence is TGTGCCAGCGGCCTGTGGAGGAGAGAGCAGTACTTC. It specifies CASGLWRREQYF.

This chain connects TRBV7-9 to TRBJ1-5; D is perhaps TRBD1 (6 bases). This CDR3 region has 17 residues. The V end lost 1 base, the J end lost 1 base, and 14 bases lay between the germline ends. CDR1 SEHNR and CDR2 FQNEAQ come from the germline V gene (reference sequence). The DNA for the CDR3 is TGTGCCAGCAGCTTAGGAGGGGGGCGGAGAAGCAATCAGCCCCAGCATTTT. Its translation: CASSLGGGRRSNQPQHF.

The V call is TRBV13, the J call TRBJ2-1, with D perhaps TRBD1 or TRBD2 (6 bases each). V was shortened by 4 bases and J by 8 bases, with 21 bases between the two germline ends. Germline CDR1 is PRHDT and CDR2 is FYEKMQ (reference sequence). The CDR3 extends over 16 amino acids. CDR3 in amino acids: CASSSGEGGRIYEQFF. For the CDR3, the DNA is TGTGCCAGCAGCTCCGGAGAGGGGGGCCGGATCTATGAGCAGTTCTTC.

The chain links TRBV2 to TRBJ1-2, with D possibly TRBD1 on 6 matching bases. Trimming stripped 10 bases from V and 6 bases from J, with 18 bases between. The CDR3 extends over 13 amino acids. Germline CDR1 reads SNHLY; CDR2 reads FYNNEI. CDR3 bases: TGTGCCAAAGAGGGGGGGGGAGTTCATGGCTACACCTTC. As protein: CAKEGGGVHGYTF.

This clone was observed once. This chain links TRBV9 with TRBJ1-1; the D gene is possibly TRBD1 (5 bases). Trimming removed 2 bases from V and 3 bases from J, with 11 bases in between. The CDR3 spans 14 residues. Per the germline V gene, CDR1 is SGDLS and CDR2 is YYNGEE. The CDR3 sequence: CASSVWDGDTEAFF. The CDR3 DNA sequence: TGTGCCAGCAGCGTTTGGGACGGGGACACTGAAGCTTTCTTT. Full variable domain (rest looked up from reference TRBV9 and TRBJ1-1): DSGVTQTPKHLITATGQRVTLRCSPRSGDLSVYWYQQSLDQGLQFLIQYYNGEERAKGNILERFSAQQFPDLHSELNLSSLELGDSALYFCASSVWDGDTEAFFGQGTRLTVV.

The chain couples TRBV5-6 to TRBJ2-5, with D maybe TRBD2 (5 bases). Germline V gene lookup returns CDR1 SGHDT and CDR2 YYEEEE. V lost 4 bases, J lost 1 base, and 17 bases lay in between. The CDR3 consists of 16 residues. The CDR3 protein is CASSLNGLRPQETQYF. DNA for the CDR3: TGTGCCAGCAGCCTAAATGGACTCAGACCCCAAGAGACCCAGTACTTC.

CDR3: CASSLRLALNEQFF. The DNA for the CDR3 is TGTGCCAGCAGCTTGCGGCTAGCTCTCAATGAGCAGTTCTTC. The chain combines TRBV5-6 with TRBJ2-1; weak D call: TRBD2 (5 bases). The CDR3 spans 14 residues. Trimming stripped 1 base from V and 6 bases from J, with 11 bases between. Germline V gene data show CDR1 as SGHDT and CDR2 as YYEEEE.

J is TRBJ2-5 and V is TRBV27, with TRBD1 matching over 9 bases. Trimming removed 7 bases from V and 5 bases from J; junction bases left unmatched: 8. CDR3 length: 14 amino acids. The germline V gene has CDR1 MNHEY and CDR2 SMNVEV (reference sequence). The CDR3 DNA sequence: TGTGCCAGCATGGGGACAGGGAGAAGGGAGACCCAGTACTTC. Amino acids: CASMGTGRRETQYF.

The chain recombines TRBV27 with TRBJ2-7; D is tentatively TRBD1 or TRBD2 (6 bases each). This CDR3 contains 15 residues. Germline V gene data show CDR1 as MNHEY and CDR2 as SMNVEV (reference sequence). Trimming pared 5 bases from V and 2 bases from J, leaving 16 bases between. This CDR3 reads CASSGGLGPPYEQYF. The CDR3 coding sequence is TGTGCCAGCAGTGGGGGGCTGGGCCCACCCTACGAGCAGTACTTC.

The rearrangement links TRBV9 to TRBJ2-7, with D unclear. This CDR3 spans 14 amino acids. From germline, CDR1 is SGDLS and CDR2 YYNGEE. V was trimmed by 1 base and J by 1 base, leaving 9 bases between them. This CDR3 reads CASSVHGWSYEQYF. The CDR3 DNA sequence: TGTGCCAGCAGCGTACACGGCTGGTCCTACGAGCAGTACTTC.

As to this clone: This sample also contains other DNA sequences that code for the same CDR3. This chain links TRBV9 with TRBJ1-2, with D possibly matching TRBD1 (5 bases). CDR1 and CDR2 from the germline V gene are SGDLS and YYNGEE. There are 12 residues in the CDR3. The V end was cut by 0 bases, the J end by 8 bases, with 8 bases between. CDR3 sequence reads: CASSVGGRGYTF. DNA of the CDR3: TGTGCCAGCAGCGTAGGGGGCAGAGGCTACACCTTC.

CDR3 DNA sequence: TGTGCCAGCAGCACCCTGTCTGGGGCGGAGACTGAAGCTTTCTTT. Amino acid sequence: CASSTLSGAETEAFF. J is TRBJ1-1 and V is TRBV7-9, with a weak D call TRBD1 (5 bases). The CDR3 spans 15 residues. V dropped 5 bases and J dropped 5 bases, with 18 bases sitting between them. CDR1 SEHNR and CDR2 FQNEAQ come from the germline V gene (reference sequence).